This entry describes one TCR beta chain. Germline loops: CDR1 SGHTA, CDR2 FQGTGA. CDR3 length: 17 amino acids. The junction had 19 bases not matched to a gene; V was cut back by 2 bases and J by 11 bases. Methods used by the authors: How many nucleated cells were present was estimated from reference gene primer amplification. Repertoires were generated with immunoSEQ multiplex PCR, while TCRdb's copy carries only in-frame clones and drops some. That table is the source of V, J and clone size, and D and trimming were worked out from the DNA. Of approximately 320,000 clones in the sample, around 85% were seen once. The sample is drawn from a study of blood T cell repertoires in COVID-19. Background on the study: Collection of acute and convalescent COVID-19 samples took place in the United States, Italy and Spain. In each case, the material was cDNA or gDNA derived from T cells, B-cell-depleted T cells, or PBMCs.

The clonotype was recovered from a human donor in a cohort sampled during active COVID-19. The chain uses TRBV7-3 and TRBJ2-3; TRBD2 aligns across 7 bases. The sequenced material came from peripheral blood. The CDR3 bases are TGTGCCAGCAGCTTAGGGCCTTTGGGAGGGACTGCCCTTGGGCAGTATTTT. It specifies CASSLGPLGGTALGQYF.